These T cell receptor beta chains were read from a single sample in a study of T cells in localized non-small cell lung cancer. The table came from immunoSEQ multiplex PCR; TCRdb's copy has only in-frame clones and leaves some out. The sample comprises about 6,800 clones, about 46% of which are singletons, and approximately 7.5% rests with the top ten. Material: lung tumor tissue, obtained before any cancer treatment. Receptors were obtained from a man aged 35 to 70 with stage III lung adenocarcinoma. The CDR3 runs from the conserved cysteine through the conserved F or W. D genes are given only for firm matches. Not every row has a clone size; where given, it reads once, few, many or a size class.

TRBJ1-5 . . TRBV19 TGTGCCAGTAGTATCAGAGGGGACAATCAGCCCCAGCATTTT CASSIRGDNQPQHF
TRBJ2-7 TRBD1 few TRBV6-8 TGTGCCAAAAACTGGGACAGCTCCTACGAGCAGTACTTC CAKNWDSSYEQYF
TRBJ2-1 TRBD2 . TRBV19 TGTGCCAGCGGGACTAGCGGATTCAATGAGCAGTTCTTC CASGTSGFNEQFF
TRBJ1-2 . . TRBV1 TGCGCCAGCAGCCAAGGACATTCCATTTATGGCTACACCTTC CASSQGHSIYGYTF
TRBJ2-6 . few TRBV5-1 TGCGCCAGCAGCTTAGGGGTGTCTGGGGCCAACGTCCTGACTTTC CASSLGVSGANVLTF
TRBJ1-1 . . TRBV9 TGTGCCAGCAGTACCCCGGAGCGACCCACTGAAGCTTTCTTT CASSTPERPTEAFF
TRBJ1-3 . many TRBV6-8 TGTGCCAGCAGACCCCATACCCGAAACACCATATATTTT CASRPHTRNTIYF
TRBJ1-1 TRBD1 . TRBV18 TGTGCCAGCTCACAGGGCCTACAGGGGGCTTCCACTGAAGCTTTCTTT CASSQGLQGASTEAFF
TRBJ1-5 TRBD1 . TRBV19 TGTGCCAGTAGTACGGGACAGAGTTCTCTCAATCAGCCCCAGCATTTT CASSTGQSSLNQPQHF
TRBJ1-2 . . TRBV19 TGTGCCAGTAGTATTAATTATGGCTACACCTTC CASSINYGYTF
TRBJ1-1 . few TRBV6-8 TGTGCCAGCAGTTACTCGGGGGAGAACACTGAAGCTTTCTTT CASSYSGENTEAFF
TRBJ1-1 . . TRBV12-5 TGTGCTAGTGGTTTGTCACCAGGGCCCATGAACACTGAAGCTTTCTTT CASGLSPGPMNTEAFF
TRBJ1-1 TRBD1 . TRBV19 TGTGCCAGTAGTATACCCCCGACAGGGGCCTTTTTCGAATCTGAAGCTTTCTTT CASSIPPTGAFFESEAFF
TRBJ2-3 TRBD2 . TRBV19 TGTGCCAGTAAGGAGCGGGAGGGCCCTAATACGCAGTATTTT CASKEREGPNTQYF
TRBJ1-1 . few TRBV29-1 TGCAGCGTTGAAGATGGGGCAGGCATGAACACTGAAGCTTTCTTT CSVEDGAGMNTEAFF
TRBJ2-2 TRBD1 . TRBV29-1 TGCAGCGTTGCAGGGGACAGGGGCAGGCGGGAGCTGTTTTTT CSVAGDRGRRELFF
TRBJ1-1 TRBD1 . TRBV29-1 TGCAGCGGTACCGGGACAGACCGAGAAGCTTTCTTT CSGTGTDREAFF
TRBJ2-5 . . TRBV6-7 TGTGCCAGCAGCCTCTTGGAGGCCCAGTACTTC CASSLLEAQYF
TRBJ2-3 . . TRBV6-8 TGTGCCATCAGTCTTACTGTGGGGGTAACAGATACGCAGTATTTT CAISLTVGVTDTQYF
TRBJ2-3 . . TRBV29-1 TGCAGCTTTACGCCGGGGGCGGATACGCAGTATTTT CSFTPGADTQYF
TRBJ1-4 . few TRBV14 TGTGCCAGCAGCCGGATTTCGCAGATGAATGAAAAACTGTTTTTT CASSRISQMNEKLFF
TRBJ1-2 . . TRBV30 TGTGCCTCCCTCGGACTTCCTCACGGGGGCTACACCTTC CASLGLPHGGYTF
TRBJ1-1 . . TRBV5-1 TGCGCCAGCAGCACGCAGGGTTCCGGCACTGAAGCTTTCTTT CASSTQGSGTEAFF
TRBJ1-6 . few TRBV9 TGTGCCAGCAGGGGACCATCCAGCAGACCCCTCCACTTT CASRGPSSRPLHF
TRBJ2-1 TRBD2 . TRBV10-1 TGCGCCAGCAGTGAGTCTAGCGGGCCGGGGTATGAGCAGTTCTTC CASSESSGPGYEQFF
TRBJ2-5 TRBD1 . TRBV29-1 TGCAGCGTCGTGACAGGGGGAGAGACCCAGTACTTC CSVVTGGETQYF
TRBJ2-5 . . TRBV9 TGTGCCAGCAGTGTGGGCACAGGGTCGGAAGAGACCCAGTACTTC CASSVGTGSEETQYF
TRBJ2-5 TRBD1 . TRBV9 TGTGCCAGCAGCGTAACGACAGGGGGAAAAGAGACCCAGTACTTC CASSVTTGGKETQYF
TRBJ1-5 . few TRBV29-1 TGCAGCGTTTCGTCAGGGATTAATCAGCCCCAGCATTTT CSVSSGINQPQHF
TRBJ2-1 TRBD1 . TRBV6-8 TGTGCCAGCAGGAGGGACAGGGAGGCAAATGAGCAGTTCTTC CASRRDREANEQFF
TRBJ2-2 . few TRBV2 TGTGCCAGCAGAGGTGGAGGCGGCGGAGTCGGGGAGCTGTTTTTT CASRGGGGGVGELFF
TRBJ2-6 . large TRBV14 TGTGCCAGCACGGGAGCGGGGGCCAACGTCCTGACTTTC CASTGAGANVLTF
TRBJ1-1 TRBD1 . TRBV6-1 TGTGCCAGCAGTGAAGTGCAGGGGGCTCGGGCTTTCTTT CASSEVQGARAFF
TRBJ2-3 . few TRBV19 TGTGCCACAACCGGAGGGGACACCCCCACAGATACGCAGTATTTT CATTGGDTPTDTQYF
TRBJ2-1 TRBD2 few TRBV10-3 TGTGCCATCAGTGAGTCGAGGACTAGCGGGAATGAGCAGTTCTTC CAISESRTSGNEQFF
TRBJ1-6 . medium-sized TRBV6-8 TGTGCCAGCAGTTATGACGAATACAGTCTCCACCACTTT CASSYDEYSLHHF
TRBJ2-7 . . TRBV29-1 TGCAGCGTGGGGATTATGGGCGCCCGGATCAGCTACGAGCAGTACTTC CSVGIMGARISYEQYF
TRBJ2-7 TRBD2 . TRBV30 TGTGCCTGGAGTGTAGGGAGCGGGATAATCTACGAGCAGTACTTC CAWSVGSGIIYEQYF
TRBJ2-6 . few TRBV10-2 TGCGCCAGCGTCGGATGGATCTCTGGGGCCAACGTCCTGACTTTC CASVGWISGANVLTF